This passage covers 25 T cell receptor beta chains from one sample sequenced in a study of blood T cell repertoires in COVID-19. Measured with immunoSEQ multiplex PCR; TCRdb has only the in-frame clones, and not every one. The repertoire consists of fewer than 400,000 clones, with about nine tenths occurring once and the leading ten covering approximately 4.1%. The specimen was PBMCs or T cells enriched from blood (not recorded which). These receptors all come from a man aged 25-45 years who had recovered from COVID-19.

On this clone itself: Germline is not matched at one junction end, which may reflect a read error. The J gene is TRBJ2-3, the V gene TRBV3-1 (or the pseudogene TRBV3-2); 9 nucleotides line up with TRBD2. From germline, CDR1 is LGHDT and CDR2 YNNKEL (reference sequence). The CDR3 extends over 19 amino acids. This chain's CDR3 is CARSRARGGPGGGVDTQYF. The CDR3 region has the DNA TGTGCCCGCAGTCGCGCGCGGGGGGGCCCCGGGGGAGGGGTAGATACGCAGTATTTT.

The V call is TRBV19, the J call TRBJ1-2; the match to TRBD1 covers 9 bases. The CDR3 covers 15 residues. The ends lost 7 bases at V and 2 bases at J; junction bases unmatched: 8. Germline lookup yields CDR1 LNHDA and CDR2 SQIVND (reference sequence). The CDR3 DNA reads TGTGCCAGTACCCCGGACAGGGGAGTGAACTATGGCTACACCTTC. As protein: CASTPDRGVNYGYTF.

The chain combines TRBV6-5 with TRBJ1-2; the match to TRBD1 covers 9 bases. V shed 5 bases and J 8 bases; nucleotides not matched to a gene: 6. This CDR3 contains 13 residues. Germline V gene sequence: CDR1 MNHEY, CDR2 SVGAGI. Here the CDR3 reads CASSTGQGKGYTF. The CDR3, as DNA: TGTGCCAGCAGTACCGGACAGGGGAAAGGCTACACCTTC.

This CDR3 reads CASSPGPNQGGTEAFF. As DNA, the CDR3 is TGCGCCAGCAGCCCCGGGCCGAATCAGGGGGGCACTGAAGCTTTCTTT. J is TRBJ1-1 and V is TRBV5-1, with TRBD1 identical over 7 bases. The germline V gene has CDR1 SGHRS and CDR2 YFSETQ. This CDR3 comprises 16 residues. V was clipped by 4 bases and J by 4 bases; unmatched bases: 13. Supplemented by reference TRBV5-1 and TRBJ1-1, the full variable domain reads KAGVTQTPRYLIKTRGQQVTLSCSPISGHRSVSWYQQTPGQGLQFLFEYFSETQRNKGNFPGRFSGRQFSNSRSEMNVSTLELGDSALYLCASSPGPNQGGTEAFFGQGTRLTVV.

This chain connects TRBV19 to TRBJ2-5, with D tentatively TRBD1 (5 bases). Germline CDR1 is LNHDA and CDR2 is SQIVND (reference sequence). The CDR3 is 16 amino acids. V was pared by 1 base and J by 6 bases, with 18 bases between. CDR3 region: CASSIGGTPEVKTQYF. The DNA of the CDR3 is TGTGCCAGTAGTATAGGGGGCACTCCCGAGGTGAAGACCCAGTACTTC.

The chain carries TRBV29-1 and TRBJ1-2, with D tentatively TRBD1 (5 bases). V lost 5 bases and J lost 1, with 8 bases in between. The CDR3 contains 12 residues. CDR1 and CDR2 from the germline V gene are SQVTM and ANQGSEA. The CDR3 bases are TGCAGCGTTTTAGACAGTAACTATGGCTACACCTTC. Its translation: CSVLDSNYGYTF.

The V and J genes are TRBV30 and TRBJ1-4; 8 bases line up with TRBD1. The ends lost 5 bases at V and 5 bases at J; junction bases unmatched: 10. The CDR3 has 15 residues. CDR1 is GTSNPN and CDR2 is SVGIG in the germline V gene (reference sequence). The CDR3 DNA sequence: TGTGCCTGGGGACAGGGCTCGGTGGGGAATGAAAAACTGTTTTTT. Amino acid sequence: CAWGQGSVGNEKLFF.

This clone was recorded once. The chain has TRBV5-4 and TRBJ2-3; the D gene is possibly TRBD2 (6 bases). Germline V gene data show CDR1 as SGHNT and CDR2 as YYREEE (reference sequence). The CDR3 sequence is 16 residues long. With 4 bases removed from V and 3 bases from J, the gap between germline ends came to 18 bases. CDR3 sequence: CASSNIGREMTDTQYF. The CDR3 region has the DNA TGTGCCAGCAGCAATATTGGTCGGGAGATGACAGATACGCAGTATTTT.

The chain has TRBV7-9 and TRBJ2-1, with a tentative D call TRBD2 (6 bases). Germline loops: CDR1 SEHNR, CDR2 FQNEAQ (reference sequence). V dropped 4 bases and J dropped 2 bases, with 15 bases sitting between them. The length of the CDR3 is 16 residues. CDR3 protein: CASSSRWLAPYNEQFF. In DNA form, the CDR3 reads TGTGCCAGCAGCTCCCGGTGGCTAGCGCCCTACAATGAGCAGTTCTTC.

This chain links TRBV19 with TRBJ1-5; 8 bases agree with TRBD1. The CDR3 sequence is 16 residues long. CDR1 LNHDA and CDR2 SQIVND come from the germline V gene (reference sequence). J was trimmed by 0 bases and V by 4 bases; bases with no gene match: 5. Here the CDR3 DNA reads TGTGCCAGTAGTACGGGACAGGAGTATAGCAATCAGCCCCAGCATTTT. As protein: CASSTGQEYSNQPQHF.

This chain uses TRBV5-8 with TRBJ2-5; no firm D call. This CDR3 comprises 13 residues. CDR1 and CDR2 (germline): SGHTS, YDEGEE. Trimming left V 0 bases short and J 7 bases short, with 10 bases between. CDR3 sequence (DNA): TGTGCCAGCAGCTTGGGGCTGGTAAGGACCCAGTACTTC. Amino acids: CASSLGLVRTQYF.

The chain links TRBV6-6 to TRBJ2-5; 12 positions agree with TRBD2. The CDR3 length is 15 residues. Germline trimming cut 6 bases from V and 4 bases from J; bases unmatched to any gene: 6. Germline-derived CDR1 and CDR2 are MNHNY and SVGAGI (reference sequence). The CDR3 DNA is TGTGCCAGCAGGTCGACTAGCGGGGGTAGAGAGACCCAGTACTTC. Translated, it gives CASRSTSGGRETQYF.

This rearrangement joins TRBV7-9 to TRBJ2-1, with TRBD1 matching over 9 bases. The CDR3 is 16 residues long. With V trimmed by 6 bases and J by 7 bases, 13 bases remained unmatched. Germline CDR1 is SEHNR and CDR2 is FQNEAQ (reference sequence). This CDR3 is CASRANDRGSGNEQFF. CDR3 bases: TGTGCCAGCAGAGCTAACGACAGGGGGTCAGGGAATGAGCAGTTCTTC.

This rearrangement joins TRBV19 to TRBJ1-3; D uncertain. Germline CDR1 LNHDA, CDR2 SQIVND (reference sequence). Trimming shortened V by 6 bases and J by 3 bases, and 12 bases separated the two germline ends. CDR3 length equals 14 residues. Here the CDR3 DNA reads TGTGCCAGTAGACGACGAGAGGGTGGAAACACCATATATTTT. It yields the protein CASRRREGGNTIYF.

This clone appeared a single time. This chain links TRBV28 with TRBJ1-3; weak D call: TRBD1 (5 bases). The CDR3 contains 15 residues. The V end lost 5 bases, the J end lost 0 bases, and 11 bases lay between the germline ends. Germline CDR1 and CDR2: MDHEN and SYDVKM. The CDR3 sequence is CASSAAGGSGNTIYF. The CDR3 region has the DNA TGTGCCAGCAGTGCGGCGGGGGGCTCTGGAAACACCATATATTTT.

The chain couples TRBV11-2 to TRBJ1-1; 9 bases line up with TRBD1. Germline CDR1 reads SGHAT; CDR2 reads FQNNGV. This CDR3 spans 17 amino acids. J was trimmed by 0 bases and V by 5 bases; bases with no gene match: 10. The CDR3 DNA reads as TGTGCCAGCAGCGTACAGGGGGCGAAGGCCCTGAACACTGAAGCTTTCTTT. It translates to CASSVQGAKALNTEAFF.

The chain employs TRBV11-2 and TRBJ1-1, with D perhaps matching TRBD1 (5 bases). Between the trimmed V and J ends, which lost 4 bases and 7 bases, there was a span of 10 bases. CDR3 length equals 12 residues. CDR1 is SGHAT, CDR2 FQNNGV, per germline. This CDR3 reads CASSSRRDEAFF. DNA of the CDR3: TGTGCCAGCAGCTCGCGCAGGGATGAAGCTTTCTTT.

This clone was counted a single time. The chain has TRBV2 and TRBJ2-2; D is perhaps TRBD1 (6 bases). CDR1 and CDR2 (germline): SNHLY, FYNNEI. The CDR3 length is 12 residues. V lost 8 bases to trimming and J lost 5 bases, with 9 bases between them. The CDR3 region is CASRQETGELFF. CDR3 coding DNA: TGTGCCAGCCGACAGGAAACCGGGGAGCTGTTTTTT.

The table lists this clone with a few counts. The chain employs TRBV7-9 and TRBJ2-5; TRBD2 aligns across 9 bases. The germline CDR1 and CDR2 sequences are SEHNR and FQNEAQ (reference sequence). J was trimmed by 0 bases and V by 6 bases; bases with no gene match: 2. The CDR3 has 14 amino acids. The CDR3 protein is CASSRLADQETQYF. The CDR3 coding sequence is TGTGCCAGCAGTAGACTAGCGGACCAAGAGACCCAGTACTTC.

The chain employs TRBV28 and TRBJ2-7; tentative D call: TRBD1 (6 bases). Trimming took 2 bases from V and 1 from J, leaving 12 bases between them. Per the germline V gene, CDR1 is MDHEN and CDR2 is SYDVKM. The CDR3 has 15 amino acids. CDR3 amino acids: CASSLTGSLSYEQYF. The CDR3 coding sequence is TGTGCCAGCAGTTTAACAGGGAGCCTATCCTACGAGCAGTACTTC.

The CDR3 coding sequence is TGTGCCAGCTCATTAACCCAGGGCCTCGCGAACACCGGGGAGCTGTTTTTT. It encodes CASSLTQGLANTGELFF. This rearrangement joins TRBV18 to TRBJ2-2, with D tentatively TRBD1 (5 bases). CDR3 length equals 17 residues. V was pared by 5 bases and J by 0 bases, with 16 bases between. Germline CDR1 is KGHSH and CDR2 is LQKENI.

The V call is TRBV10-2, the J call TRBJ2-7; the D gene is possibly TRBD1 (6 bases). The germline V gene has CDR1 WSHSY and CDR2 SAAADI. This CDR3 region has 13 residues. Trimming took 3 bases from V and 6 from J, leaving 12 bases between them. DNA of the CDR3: TGCGCCAGCAGTGACAGGGGAGTAGGCGAGCAGTACTTC. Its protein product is CASSDRGVGEQYF.

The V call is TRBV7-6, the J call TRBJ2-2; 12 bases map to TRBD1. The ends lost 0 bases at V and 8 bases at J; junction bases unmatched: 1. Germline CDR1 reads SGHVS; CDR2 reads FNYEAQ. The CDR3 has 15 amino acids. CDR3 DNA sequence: TGTGCCAGCAGCTTAGCGGGACAGGGGGCAGGGGAGCTGTTTTTT. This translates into CASSLAGQGAGELFF.

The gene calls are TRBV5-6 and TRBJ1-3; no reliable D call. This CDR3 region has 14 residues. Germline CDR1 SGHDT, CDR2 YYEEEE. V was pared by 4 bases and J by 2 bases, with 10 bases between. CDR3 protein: CASSRAVPGNTIYF. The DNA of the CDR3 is TGTGCCAGCAGCCGCGCGGTCCCTGGAAACACCATATATTTT.

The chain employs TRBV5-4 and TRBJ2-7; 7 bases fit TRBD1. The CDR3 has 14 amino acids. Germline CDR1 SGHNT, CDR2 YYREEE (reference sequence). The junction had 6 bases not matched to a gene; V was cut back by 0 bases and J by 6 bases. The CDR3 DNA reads TGTGCCAGCAGCTTGGAAAGGGGGCTGGTCGAGCAGTACTTC. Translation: CASSLERGLVEQYF.